This TCR beta chain was sequenced in a study of vaccination and CD4 T cells after COVID-19. A few counts support this clonotype. Its antigen remains unknown. Regarding time point: late sampling 161 to 241 days after vaccination in a few convalescent patients. As to treatment: approximately 11-day PBMC culture with coronavirus spike peptide pools or control peptides (ViraFEST assay). Unmatched junction bases numbered 4, after V lost 4 bases and J lost 2 bases. The length of the CDR3 is 14 residues. Germline loops: CDR1 DFQATT, CDR2 SNEGSKA (reference sequence). The study sequenced cultured CD4+ T cell DNA using the Oncomine TCR Beta short-read assay. TCRdb re-derived calls from the PCR reads in MiXCR, one entry per CDR3 protein. The repertoire includes about 22,000 distinct CDR3 sequences, 35% to 45% of them detected once, and 30% sits in the top ten.

The clonotype comes from a human donor who had recovered from COVID-19. The V gene is TRBV20-1, the J gene TRBJ2-1, with 8 bases aligning to TRBD2. This material consisted of CD4+ T cells from blood, cultured in vitro, taken about 7 months after SARS-CoV-2 vaccination. CDR3 region: CSAKAGVTYNEQFF. In nucleotides, the CDR3 is TGCAGTGCTAAAGCGGGAGTCACCTACAATGAGCAGTTCTTC.